Listed below are T cell receptor beta chains from one sample, sequenced in a study of blood T cell repertoires in COVID-19. The method was immunoSEQ multiplex PCR; TCRdb's version includes in-frame clones alone and lacks a portion of them. The sample has 350,000 or so clones; more than 70% are singletons. Sequenced input: peripheral blood. These receptor sequences come from a woman in her 30s with COVID-19, enrolled during active disease. Both conserved end residues are part of each CDR3. Fields, in order: D gene, clone size, J gene, V gene, CDR3 protein, CDR3 DNA. D genes are given only for firm matches. Expanded clones get a size class; other rows say once, few or many, or leave the size out.

-	-	TRBJ2-5	TRBV27	CASSLRGRETQYF	TGTGCCAGCAGTTTACGAGGGAGAGAGACCCAGTACTTC
TRBD1	-	TRBJ1-6	TRBV19	CASADGGQVVNSPLHF	TGTGCCAGTGCCGACGGGGGACAGGTCGTAAATTCACCCCTCCACTTT
-	-	TRBJ2-3	TRBV10-1	CATKGGTSDTQYF	TGCGCCACCAAGGGGGGGACCTCAGATACGCAGTATTTT
-	-	TRBJ2-1	TRBV27	CASSLSAGQANEQFF	TGTGCCAGCAGTTTATCAGCGGGTCAGGCTAATGAGCAGTTCTTC
TRBD1	-	TRBJ2-1	TRBV7-8	CASSLNRGDEQFF	TGTGCCAGCAGCTTGAACAGGGGCGATGAGCAGTTCTTC
TRBD1	-	TRBJ1-5	TRBV28	CASSSVTGQGSYNQPQHF	TGTGCCAGCAGTTCAGTGACGGGACAGGGGTCCTACAATCAGCCCCAGCATTTT
TRBD2	few	TRBJ2-7	TRBV7-2	CASSSFLAEREQYF	TGTGCCAGCAGCTCCTTCCTAGCGGAACGCGAGCAGTACTTC
TRBD1	-	TRBJ2-2	TRBV7-2	CASEPGQGYTGELFF	TGTGCCAGTGAGCCGGGACAGGGTTACACCGGGGAGCTGTTTTTT
-	-	TRBJ1-4	TRBV19	CASSRARDNEKLFF	TGTGCCAGTAGTAGGGCCCGGGATAATGAAAAACTGTTTTTT
-	-	TRBJ1-1	TRBV11-3	CASSLGGQVNTEAFF	TGTGCCAGCAGCCTCGGTGGTCAGGTGAACACTGAAGCTTTCTTT
-	-	TRBJ1-5	TRBV21-1	CASSKEGVKGPSNQPQHF	TGTGCCAGCAGCAAAGAGGGGGTGAAGGGCCCTAGCAATCAGCCCCAGCATTTT
-	-	TRBJ2-2	TRBV7-3	CASSLGSGPGELFF	TGTGCCAGCAGCTTAGGTTCAGGCCCCGGGGAGCTGTTTTTT
TRBD1	once	TRBJ2-7	TRBV4-1	CASSQGQGSHEQYF	TGCGCCAGCAGCCAAGGACAGGGGTCCCACGAGCAGTACTTC
TRBD1	-	TRBJ1-6	TRBV18	CASSPIFNRGGSPLHF	TGTGCCAGCTCACCAATCTTTAACAGGGGGGGATCACCCCTCCACTTT
TRBD1	-	TRBJ2-1	TRBV7-9	CASSLNPGQGPYNEQFF	TGTGCCAGCAGCCTGAACCCGGGACAGGGTCCCTACAATGAGCAGTTCTTC
TRBD2	-	TRBJ2-1	TRBV28	CASRLAGVSNEQFF	TGTGCCAGCAGACTAGCGGGAGTCTCGAATGAGCAGTTCTTC
TRBD1	-	TRBJ1-6	TRBV4-1	CASSQAGGRDSPLHF	TGCGCCAGCAGCCAGGCAGGGGGCAGAGATTCACCCCTCCACTTT
TRBD1	-	TRBJ2-7	TRBV12-3/TRBV12-4	CATARGQGYEQYF	TGTGCTACGGCCAGGGGACAGGGCTACGAGCAGTACTTC
-	-	TRBJ2-1	TRBV19	CASSIGGTRSSYNEQFF	TGTGCCAGTAGTATTGGCGGGACTCGTAGCTCCTACAATGAGCAGTTCTTC
-	-	TRBJ2-3	TRBV9	CASSVEGGTDTQYF	TGTGCCAGCAGCGTAGAAGGGGGCACAGATACGCAGTATTTT
TRBD2	-	TRBJ2-7	TRBV6-4	CASSTLAGGGEQYF	TGTGCCAGCAGCACACTAGCGGGAGGTGGGGAGCAGTACTTC
TRBD2	once	TRBJ2-1	TRBV7-2	CASSTPGTNNEQFF	TGTGCCAGCAGCACCCCCGGGACTAACAATGAGCAGTTCTTC
TRBD2	-	TRBJ2-7	TRBV7-6	CASSLVAGEAYEQYF	TGTGCCAGCAGCTTAGTAGCGGGAGAGGCGTACGAGCAGTACTTC
TRBD2	-	TRBJ2-7	TRBV6-5	CASRKSGDGAEQYF	TGTGCCTCCCGGAAAAGCGGGGACGGCGCAGAGCAGTACTTC
-	-	TRBJ1-5	TRBV20-1	CSASALEVVAPQHF	TGCAGTGCTAGTGCGTTAGAGGTTGTTGCGCCCCAGCATTTT
-	-	TRBJ2-1	TRBV29-1	CSVEDRAYEQFF	TGCAGCGTTGAAGACAGGGCCTATGAGCAGTTCTTC
TRBD2	once	TRBJ2-1	TRBV5-6	CASSRTSGSLPGNEQFF	TGTGCCAGCAGCAGGACTAGCGGGAGCCTTCCAGGTAATGAGCAGTTCTTC
TRBD1	-	TRBJ2-7	TRBV4-3	CASSQDLGDSQLKGQYF	TGCGCCAGCAGCCAAGATTTAGGGGACAGTCAGTTGAAGGGGCAGTACTTC
-	-	TRBJ2-2	TRBV4-1	CASSRTMTPSTGELFF	TGCGCCAGCAGCCGAACCATGACACCGAGCACCGGGGAGCTGTTTTTT
TRBD2	once	TRBJ2-1	TRBV27	CASSFQTSGRGEQFF	TGTGCCAGCAGTTTTCAGACTAGCGGGAGAGGAGAGCAGTTCTTC
-	once	TRBJ2-3	TRBV4-1	CASSQDLAASTDTQYF	TGCGCCAGCAGCCAAGATTTAGCTGCTAGCACAGATACGCAGTATTTT
-	-	TRBJ2-7	TRBV11-2	CASSPRLPSEQYF	TGTGCCAGCAGCCCGCGGCTGCCTAGTGAGCAGTACTTC
TRBD2	once	TRBJ2-2	TRBV10-3	CAIRPGLAGAPGNTGELFF	TGTGCCATCAGGCCCGGACTAGCGGGAGCCCCAGGGAACACCGGGGAGCTGTTTTTT
-	-	TRBJ2-6	TRBV5-1	CASSYFISAGANVLTF	TGCGCCAGCAGCTACTTTATTTCGGCTGGGGCCAACGTCCTGACTTTC
-	few	TRBJ1-2	TRBV11-2	CASSISGELGYTF	TGTGCCAGCAGTATCTCAGGGGAACTCGGCTACACCTTC
-	-	TRBJ2-5	TRBV4-1	CASSQPDFGETQYF	TGCGCCAGCAGCCAACCCGACTTCGGCGAGACCCAGTACTTC
-	-	TRBJ2-7	TRBV28	CASSLWGRAYEQYF	TGTGCCAGCAGTTTATGGGGCAGAGCCTACGAGCAGTACTTC
TRBD2	-	TRBJ2-4	TRBV19	CASSTQLAGENIQYF	TGTGCCAGTAGTACGCAGCTAGCGGGAGAGAACATTCAGTACTTC
-	-	TRBJ1-1	TRBV5-1	CASSPETASGTEAFF	TGCGCCAGCAGCCCCGAGACAGCCTCGGGCACTGAAGCTTTCTTT
TRBD2	-	TRBJ2-7	TRBV3-1/TRBV3-2	CASSPLSASGKYLYEQYF	TGTGCCAGCAGTCCGCTGTCGGCTAGCGGGAAATACCTCTACGAGCAGTACTTC
TRBD2	-	TRBJ2-5	TRBV19	CASSDRRGERGEETQYF	TGTGCCAGTAGCGATCGCCGGGGGGAACGTGGGGAAGAGACCCAGTACTTC
TRBD1	-	TRBJ1-3	TRBV27	CASSFDRGLGNTIYF	TGTGCCAGCAGTTTTGACAGGGGACTGGGAAACACCATATATTTT
TRBD1	-	TRBJ2-5	TRBV7-9	CASSFPGQGWETQYF	TGTGCCAGCAGCTTCCCCGGACAGGGGTGGGAGACCCAGTACTTC
TRBD1	once	TRBJ2-2	TRBV13	CASSLNRGRKNTGELFF	TGTGCCAGCAGTCTCAACAGGGGACGTAAGAACACCGGGGAGCTGTTTTTT
-	-	TRBJ2-2	TRBV6-5	CASSYSGGTGELFF	TGTGCCAGCAGTTACTCGGGGGGTACCGGGGAGCTGTTTTTT
-	-	TRBJ2-3	TRBV7-6	CASSLYGDTQYF	TGTGCCAGCAGCTTATACGGGGATACGCAGTATTTT
TRBD1	-	TRBJ1-3	TRBV7-8	CASRTGAGNTIYF	TGTGCCAGCAGAACAGGGGCTGGAAACACCATATATTTT
TRBD2	-	TRBJ2-2	TRBV29-1	CSATSGSLGGTGELFF	TGCAGCGCCACTAGCGGGAGTCTGGGTGGCACCGGGGAGCTGTTTTTT
-	-	TRBJ2-1	TRBV12-3/TRBV12-4	CASSLGGDNEQFF	TGTGCCAGCAGTTTGGGAGGTGACAATGAGCAGTTCTTC
-	-	TRBJ1-2	TRBV24-1	CATSGRGNYGYTF	TGTGCCACCAGTGGCAGGGGCAACTATGGCTACACCTTC
TRBD1	-	TRBJ1-2	TRBV2	CASSDLTGGSRGYTF	TGTGCCAGCAGTGATCTCACAGGGGGCAGTAGGGGCTACACCTTC
-	-	TRBJ1-1	TRBV28	CASSAGRTEAFF	TGTGCCAGCAGTGCAGGGCGGACTGAAGCTTTCTTT